The TCR beta chain described here comes from a study of shared clonotypes between healthy human individuals. General study findings and limits: The study sampled only blood, and tissue repertoires likely differ. Four donors held around 5% of naive CD4 clonotypes in common. The expectation was that sequencing depth would affect clonotype sharing among donors.

A note on this clone: Its antigen is unknown.

TCRdb's table, derived via immunoSEQ multiplex PCR, lists solely in-frame clones and lacks some. The repertoire holds 650,000 to 750,000 clones, 60% to 80% seen once, with approximately 1.8% in the top ten. Germline CDR1 and CDR2: SGHAT and FQNNGV. The CDR3 is 14 residues long. Trimming cost V 0 bases and J 4 bases, with 10 bases left between them. Sample: memory CD4+ T cells sorted from blood. Subset of the sample: CD45RA-negative fraction. The TCR originated in a woman aged 25 to 39 in good health. The V call is TRBV11-2, the J call TRBJ2-7; D may match TRBD1 or TRBD2 (5 bases each). Written as DNA, the CDR3 is TGTGCCAGCAGCTTAGAGGGGACCCTATACGAGCAGTACTTC. This sequence encodes CASSLEGTLYEQYF. The full variable domain, rest sourced from reference TRBV11-2 and TRBJ2-7, is EAGVAQSPRYKIIEKRQSVAFWCNPISGHATLYWYQQILGQGPKLLIQFQNNGVVDDSQLPKDRFSAERLKGVDSTLKIQPAKLEDSAVYLCASSLEGTLYEQYFGPGTRLTVT.